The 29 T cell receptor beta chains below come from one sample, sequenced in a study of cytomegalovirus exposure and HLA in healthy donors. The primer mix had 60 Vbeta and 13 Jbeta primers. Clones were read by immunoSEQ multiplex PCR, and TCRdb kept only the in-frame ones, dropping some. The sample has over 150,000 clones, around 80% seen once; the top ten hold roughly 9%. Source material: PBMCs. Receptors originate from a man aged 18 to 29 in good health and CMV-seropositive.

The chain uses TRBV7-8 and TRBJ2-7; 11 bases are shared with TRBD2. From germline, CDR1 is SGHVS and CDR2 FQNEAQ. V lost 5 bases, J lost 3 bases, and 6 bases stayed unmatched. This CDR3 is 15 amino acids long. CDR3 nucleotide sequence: TGTGCCAGCAGCCCCATGACTAGCGGGATCTACGAGCAGTACTTC. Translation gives CASSPMTSGIYEQYF. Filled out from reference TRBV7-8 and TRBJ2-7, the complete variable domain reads GAGVSQSPRYKVAKRGQDVALRCDPISGHVSLFWYQQALGQGPEFLTYFQNEAQLDKSGLPSDRFFAERPEGSVSTLKIQRTQQEDSAVYLCASSPMTSGIYEQYFGPGTRLTVT.

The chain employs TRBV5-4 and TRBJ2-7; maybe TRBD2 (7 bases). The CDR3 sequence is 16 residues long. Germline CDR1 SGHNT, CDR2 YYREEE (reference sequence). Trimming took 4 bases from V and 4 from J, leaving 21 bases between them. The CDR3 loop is CASSRGADSASYEQYF. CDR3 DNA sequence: TGTGCCAGCAGCCGGGGGGCGGACAGCGCATCGTACGAGCAGTACTTC. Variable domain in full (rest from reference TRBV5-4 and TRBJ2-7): ETGVTQSPTHLIKTRGQQVTLRCSSQSGHNTVSWYQQALGQGPQFIFQYYREEENGRGNFPPRFSGLQFPNYSSELNVNALELDDSALYLCASSRGADSASYEQYFGPGTRLTVT.

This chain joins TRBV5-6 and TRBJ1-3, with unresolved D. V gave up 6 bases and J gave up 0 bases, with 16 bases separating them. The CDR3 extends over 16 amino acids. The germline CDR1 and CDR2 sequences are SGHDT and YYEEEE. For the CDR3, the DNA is TGTGCCAGCACCCCTGGGCCGGACTACTCTGGAAACACCATATATTTT. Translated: CASTPGPDYSGNTIYF. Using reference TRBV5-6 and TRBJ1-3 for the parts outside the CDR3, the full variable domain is DAGVTQSPTHLIKTRGQQVTLRCSPKSGHDTVSWYQQALGQGPQFIFQYYEEEERQRGNFPDRFSGHQFPNYSSELNVNALLLGDSALYLCASTPGPDYSGNTIYFGEGSWLTVV.

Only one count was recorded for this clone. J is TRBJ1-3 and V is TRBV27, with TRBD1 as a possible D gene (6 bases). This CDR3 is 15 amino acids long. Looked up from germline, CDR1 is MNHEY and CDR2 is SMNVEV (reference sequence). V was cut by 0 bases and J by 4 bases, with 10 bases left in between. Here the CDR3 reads CASSLSPGTGNTIYF. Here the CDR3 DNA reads TGTGCCAGCAGTTTATCCCCTGGGACAGGAAACACCATATATTTT.

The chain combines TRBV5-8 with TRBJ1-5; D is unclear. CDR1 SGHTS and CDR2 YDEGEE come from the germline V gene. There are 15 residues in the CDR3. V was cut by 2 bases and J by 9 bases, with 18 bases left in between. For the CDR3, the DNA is TGTGCCAGCAGCTTTACCTGGGCGGGAGGAGGGCCCCAGCATTTT. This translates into CASSFTWAGGGPQHF. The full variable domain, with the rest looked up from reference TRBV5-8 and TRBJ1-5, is EAGVTQSPTHLIKTRGQQATLRCSPISGHTSVYWYQQALGLGLQFLLWYDEGEERNRGNFPPRFSGRQFPNYSSELNVNALELEDSALYLCASSFTWAGGGPQHFGDGTRLSIL.

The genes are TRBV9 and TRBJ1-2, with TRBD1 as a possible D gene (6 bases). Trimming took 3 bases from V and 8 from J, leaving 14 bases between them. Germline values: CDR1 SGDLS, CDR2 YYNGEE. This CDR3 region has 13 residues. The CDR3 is CASSGQGMGGYTF. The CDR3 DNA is TGTGCCAGCAGCGGGCAGGGGATGGGGGGCTACACCTTC.

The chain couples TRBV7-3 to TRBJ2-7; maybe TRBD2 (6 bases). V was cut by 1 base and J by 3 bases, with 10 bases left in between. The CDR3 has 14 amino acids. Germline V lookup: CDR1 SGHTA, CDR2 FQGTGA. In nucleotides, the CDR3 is TGTGCCAGCAGCTTAAACGCGGGGAGCTACGAGCAGTACTTC. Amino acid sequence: CASSLNAGSYEQYF.

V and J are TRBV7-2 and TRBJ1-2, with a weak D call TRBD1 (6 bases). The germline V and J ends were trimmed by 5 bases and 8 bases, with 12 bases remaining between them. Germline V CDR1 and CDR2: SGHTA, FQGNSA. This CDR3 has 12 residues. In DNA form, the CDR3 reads TGTGCCAGCAGCCCTACAGGGTCCGGCTACACCTTC. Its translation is CASSPTGSGYTF.

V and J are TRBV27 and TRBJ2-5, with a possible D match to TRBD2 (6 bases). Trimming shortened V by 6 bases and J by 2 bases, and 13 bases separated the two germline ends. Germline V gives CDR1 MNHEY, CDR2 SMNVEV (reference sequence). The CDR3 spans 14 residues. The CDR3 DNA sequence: TGTGCCAGCAGAGTCGCAGGGAGGCAAGAGACCCAGTACTTC. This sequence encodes CASRVAGRQETQYF.

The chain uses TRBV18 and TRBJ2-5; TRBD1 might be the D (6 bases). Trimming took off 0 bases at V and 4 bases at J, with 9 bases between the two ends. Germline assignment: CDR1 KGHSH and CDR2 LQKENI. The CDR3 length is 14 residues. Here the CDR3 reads CASSPPIGGETQYF. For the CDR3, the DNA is TGTGCCAGCTCACCACCTATAGGGGGAGAGACCCAGTACTTC.

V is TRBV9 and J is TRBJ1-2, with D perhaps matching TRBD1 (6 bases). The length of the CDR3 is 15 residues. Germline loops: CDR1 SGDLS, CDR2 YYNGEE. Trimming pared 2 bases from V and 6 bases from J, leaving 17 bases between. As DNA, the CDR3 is TGTGCCAGCAGCGTCGTAGGGGGGGCTAGGGATGGCTACACCTTC. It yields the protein CASSVVGGARDGYTF. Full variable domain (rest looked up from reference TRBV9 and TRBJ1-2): DSGVTQTPKHLITATGQRVTLRCSPRSGDLSVYWYQQSLDQGLQFLIQYYNGEERAKGNILERFSAQQFPDLHSELNLSSLELGDSALYFCASSVVGGARDGYTFGSGTRLTVV.

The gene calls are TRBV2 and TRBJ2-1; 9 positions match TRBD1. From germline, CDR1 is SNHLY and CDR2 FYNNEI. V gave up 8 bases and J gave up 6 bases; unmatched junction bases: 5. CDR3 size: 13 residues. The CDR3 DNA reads TGTGCCAGCGTGGGGGACAGGGCCAATGAGCAGTTCTTC. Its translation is CASVGDRANEQFF.

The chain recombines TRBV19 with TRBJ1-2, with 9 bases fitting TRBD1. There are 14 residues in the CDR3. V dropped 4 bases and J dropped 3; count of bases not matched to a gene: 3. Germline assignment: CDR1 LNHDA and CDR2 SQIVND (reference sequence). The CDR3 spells CASSKGQGYYGYTF. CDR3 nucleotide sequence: TGTGCCAGTAGTAAGGGACAGGGATACTATGGCTACACCTTC.

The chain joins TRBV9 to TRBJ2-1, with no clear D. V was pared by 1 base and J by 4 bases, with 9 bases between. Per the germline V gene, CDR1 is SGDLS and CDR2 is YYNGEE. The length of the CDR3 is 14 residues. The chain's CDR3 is CASSVREPYNEQFF. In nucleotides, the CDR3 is TGTGCCAGCAGCGTAAGAGAGCCATACAATGAGCAGTTCTTC.

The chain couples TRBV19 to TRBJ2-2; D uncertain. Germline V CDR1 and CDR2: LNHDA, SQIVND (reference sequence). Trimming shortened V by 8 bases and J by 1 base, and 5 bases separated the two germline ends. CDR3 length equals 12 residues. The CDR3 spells CASQWNTGELFF. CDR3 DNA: TGTGCCAGTCAGTGGAACACCGGGGAGCTGTTTTTT.

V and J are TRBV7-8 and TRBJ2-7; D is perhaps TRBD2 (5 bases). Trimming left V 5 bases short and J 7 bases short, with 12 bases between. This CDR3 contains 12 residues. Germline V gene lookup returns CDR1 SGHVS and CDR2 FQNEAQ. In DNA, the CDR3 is TGTGCCAGCAGCACCCGGGAAAAAGAGCAGTACTTC. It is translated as CASSTREKEQYF.

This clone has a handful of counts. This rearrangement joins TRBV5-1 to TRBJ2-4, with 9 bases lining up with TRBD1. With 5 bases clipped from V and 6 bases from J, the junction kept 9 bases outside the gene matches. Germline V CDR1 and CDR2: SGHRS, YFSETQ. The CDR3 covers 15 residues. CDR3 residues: CASRATGGDRNIQYF. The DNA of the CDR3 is TGCGCCAGCAGGGCGACAGGGGGTGATAGAAACATTCAGTACTTC.

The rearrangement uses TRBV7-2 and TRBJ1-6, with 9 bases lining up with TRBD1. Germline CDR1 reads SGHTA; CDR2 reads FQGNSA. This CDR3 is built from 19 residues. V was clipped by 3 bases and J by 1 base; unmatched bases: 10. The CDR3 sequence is CASSFPGQGLDSYNSPLHF. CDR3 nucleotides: TGTGCCAGCAGCTTCCCGGGACAGGGTCTTGATTCCTATAATTCACCCCTCCACTTT.

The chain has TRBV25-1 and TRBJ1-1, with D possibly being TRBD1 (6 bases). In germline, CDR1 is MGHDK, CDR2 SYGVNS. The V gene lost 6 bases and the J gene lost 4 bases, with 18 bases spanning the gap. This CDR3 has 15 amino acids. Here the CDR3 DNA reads TGTGCCAGCAGAGACAGGCCCGGCGGCGCCACTGAAGCTTTCTTT. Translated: CASRDRPGGATEAFF.

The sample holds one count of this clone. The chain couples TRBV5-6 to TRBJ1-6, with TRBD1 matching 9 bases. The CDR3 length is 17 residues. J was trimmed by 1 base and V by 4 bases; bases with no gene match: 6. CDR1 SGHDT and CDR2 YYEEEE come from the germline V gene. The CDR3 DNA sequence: TGTGCCAGCAGCCTAGCGACAGGGGGATCCTATAATTCACCCCTCCACTTT. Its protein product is CASSLATGGSYNSPLHF.

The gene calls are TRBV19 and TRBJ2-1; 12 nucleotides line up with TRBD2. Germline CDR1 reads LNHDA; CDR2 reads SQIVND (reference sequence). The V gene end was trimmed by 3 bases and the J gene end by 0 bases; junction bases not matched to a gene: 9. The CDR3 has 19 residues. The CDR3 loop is CASSMIGLAGGSSYNEQFF. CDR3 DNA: TGTGCCAGTAGTATGATCGGGCTAGCGGGAGGGAGCTCCTACAATGAGCAGTTCTTC.

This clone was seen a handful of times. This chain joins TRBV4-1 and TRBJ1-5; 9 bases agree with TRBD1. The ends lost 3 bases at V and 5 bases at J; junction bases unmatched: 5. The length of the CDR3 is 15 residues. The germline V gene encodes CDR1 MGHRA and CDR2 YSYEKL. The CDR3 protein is CASSHPGQGYQPQHF. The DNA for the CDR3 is TGCGCCAGCAGCCATCCGGGACAGGGATATCAGCCCCAGCATTTT.

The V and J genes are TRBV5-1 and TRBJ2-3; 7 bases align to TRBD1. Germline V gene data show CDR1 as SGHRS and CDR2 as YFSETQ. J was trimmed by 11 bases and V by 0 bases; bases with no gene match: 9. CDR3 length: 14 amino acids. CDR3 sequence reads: CASSLGRGGLGQYF. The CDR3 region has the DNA TGCGCCAGCAGCTTGGGGAGAGGGGGCTTGGGGCAGTATTTT.

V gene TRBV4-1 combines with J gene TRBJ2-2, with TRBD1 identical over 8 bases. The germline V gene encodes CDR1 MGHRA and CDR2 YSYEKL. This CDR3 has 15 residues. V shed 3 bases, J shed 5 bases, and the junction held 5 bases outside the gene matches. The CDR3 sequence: CASSQWTGMTGELFF. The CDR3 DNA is TGCGCCAGCAGCCAGTGGACAGGGATGACCGGGGAGCTGTTTTTT.

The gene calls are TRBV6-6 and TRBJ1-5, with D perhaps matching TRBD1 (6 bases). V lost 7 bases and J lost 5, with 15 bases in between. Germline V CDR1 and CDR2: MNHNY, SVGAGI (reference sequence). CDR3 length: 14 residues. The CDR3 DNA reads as TGTGCCAGCACCCCGACAGGTGGAGATCAGCCCCAGCATTTT. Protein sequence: CASTPTGGDQPQHF.

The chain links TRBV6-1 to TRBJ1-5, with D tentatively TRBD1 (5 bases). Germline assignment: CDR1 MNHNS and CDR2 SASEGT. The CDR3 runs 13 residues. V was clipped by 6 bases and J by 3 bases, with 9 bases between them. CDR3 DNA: TGTGCCAGCAGCCCAGGGTACAATCAGCCCCAGCATTTT. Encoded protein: CASSPGYNQPQHF.

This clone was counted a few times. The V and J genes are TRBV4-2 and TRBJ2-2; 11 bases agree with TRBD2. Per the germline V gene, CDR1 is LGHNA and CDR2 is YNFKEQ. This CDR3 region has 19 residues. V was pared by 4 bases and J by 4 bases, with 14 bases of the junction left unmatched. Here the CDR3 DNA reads TGTGCCAGCAGCCCGCTCGTGTTTAGCGGGAGGGCCGGCACCGGGGAGCTGTTTTTT. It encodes CASSPLVFSGRAGTGELFF.

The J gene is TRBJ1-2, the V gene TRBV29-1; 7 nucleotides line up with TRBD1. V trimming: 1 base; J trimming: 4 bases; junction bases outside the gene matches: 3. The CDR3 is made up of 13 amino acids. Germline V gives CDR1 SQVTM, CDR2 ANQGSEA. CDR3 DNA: TGCAGCGTTGAAGCATCAGGGGGCTATGGCTACACCTTC. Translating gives CSVEASGGYGYTF.

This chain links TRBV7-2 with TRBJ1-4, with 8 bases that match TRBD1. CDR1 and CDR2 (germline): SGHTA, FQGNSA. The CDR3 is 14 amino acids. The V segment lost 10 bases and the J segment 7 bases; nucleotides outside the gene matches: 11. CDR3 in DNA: TGTGCCACCACCAATCAGGGGGCGGGTGAAAAACTGTTTTTT. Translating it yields CATTNQGAGEKLFF.